Presented here are 11 T cell receptor beta chains from one specimen sequenced in a study of blood T cell repertoires in COVID-19. Generated by immunoSEQ multiplex PCR, the TCRdb table keeps only in-frame clones and is missing some. This table holds around 150,000 clones, about four fifths found once. Source material: peripheral blood. The receptor set was obtained from a man aged 25-45 years with COVID-19, enrolled during active disease.

The chain uses TRBV27 and TRBJ1-1, with D perhaps TRBD1 (5 bases). The germline V gene has CDR1 MNHEY and CDR2 SMNVEV (reference sequence). This CDR3 has 13 amino acids. With 4 bases removed from V and 8 bases from J, the gap between germline ends came to 14 bases. CDR3 loop: CASSSVDSLEAFF. The CDR3 DNA sequence: TGTGCCAGCAGTTCAGTCGACAGTTTGGAAGCTTTCTTT.

The chain links TRBV2 to TRBJ2-3, with D possibly TRBD2 on 6 matching bases. Germline V gene data show CDR1 as SNHLY and CDR2 as FYNNEI. V was shortened by 5 bases and J by 1 base, with 13 bases between the two germline ends. The CDR3 is 15 residues long. DNA of the CDR3: TGTGCCAGCAGTCTGTGGGGACTCGGCACAGATACGCAGTATTTT. This codes for CASSLWGLGTDTQYF.

V gene TRBV2 combines with J gene TRBJ1-1; TRBD1 aligns across 9 bases. V lost 7 bases and J lost 7; bases outside the gene matches: 10. The V gene's germline CDR1 is SNHLY and CDR2 FYNNEI. This CDR3 is 14 amino acids long. In DNA, the CDR3 is TGTGCCAGCATGGGACAGGGAAACTATAATGAAGCTTTCTTT. It codes for CASMGQGNYNEAFF.

The chain employs TRBV2 and TRBJ2-5, with 8 bases matching TRBD1. Germline trimming cut 2 bases from V and 4 bases from J; bases unmatched to any gene: 6. CDR1 SNHLY and CDR2 FYNNEI come from the germline V gene. The CDR3 extends over 15 amino acids. CDR3 nucleotide sequence: TGTGCCAGCAGTGAAAGCGGACAGGGAATAGAGACCCAGTACTTC. Residues: CASSESGQGIETQYF.

The chain joins TRBV19 to TRBJ2-6, with 9 bases identical to TRBD1. The CDR3 has 18 amino acids. Trimming removed 0 bases from V and 1 base from J; junction bases left unmatched: 4. Germline CDR1 LNHDA, CDR2 SQIVND (reference sequence). DNA for the CDR3: TGTGCCAGTAGTATAGATGGGACAGGGCCTTCTGGGGCCAACGTCCTGACTTTC. This codes for CASSIDGTGPSGANVLTF.

The rearrangement joins TRBV5-1 to TRBJ1-2, with 7 bases identical to TRBD1. The CDR3 is made up of 15 amino acids. Germline V lookup: CDR1 SGHRS, CDR2 YFSETQ. V lost 0 bases to trimming and J lost 7 bases; unmatched junction nucleotides: 9. CDR3 in amino acids: CASSLDPTGLLGYTF. For the CDR3, the DNA is TGCGCCAGCAGCTTGGACCCGACAGGGCTGCTTGGCTACACCTTC.

The chain couples TRBV6-5 to TRBJ2-3, with 13 bases that match TRBD2. From germline, CDR1 is MNHEY and CDR2 SVGAGI. The CDR3 loop spans 16 amino acids. J was trimmed by 5 bases and V by 3 bases; bases with no gene match: 5. The CDR3 DNA reads as TGTGCCAGCAGTTATAGGACTAGCGGGAGTAAAGATACGCAGTATTTT. Protein: CASSYRTSGSKDTQYF.

V gene TRBV10-3 combines with J gene TRBJ2-2; 8 nucleotides line up with TRBD2. J was trimmed by 4 bases and V by 9 bases; bases with no gene match: 7. CDR3 length: 14 amino acids. In germline, CDR1 is ENHRY, CDR2 SYGVKD. DNA for the CDR3: TGTGCCATACAGCGGGAGTACGTCACCGGGGAGCTGTTTTTT. Its translation is CAIQREYVTGELFF.

This clone was seen just once. This chain joins TRBV5-5 and TRBJ2-4; D may be TRBD2 (6 bases). From germline, CDR1 is SGHKS and CDR2 YYEKEE (reference sequence). The CDR3 is made up of 14 amino acids. The ends were cut back, 4 bases at V and 0 bases at J, with 8 bases in the middle. The CDR3 DNA reads as TGTGCCAGCAGCGTGGGACTAGCCAAAAACATTCAGTACTTC. It translates to CASSVGLAKNIQYF.

The chain employs TRBV7-2 and TRBJ2-7; perhaps TRBD2 as D (6 bases). The V and J ends lost 2 bases and 4 bases respectively, with 9 bases between them. CDR3 length: 13 amino acids. CDR1 and CDR2 (germline): SGHTA, FQGNSA. CDR3 in amino acids: CASSLTSMYEQYF. The CDR3 DNA follows: TGTGCCAGCAGCTTAACTAGCATGTACGAGCAGTACTTC.

The chain combines TRBV30 with TRBJ2-5, with 10 bases lining up with TRBD2. V was pared by 5 bases and J by 10 bases, with 10 bases of the junction left unmatched. The V gene's germline CDR1 is GTSNPN and CDR2 SVGIG (reference sequence). This CDR3 comprises 13 residues. CDR3 DNA: TGTGCCTGGGGAGCGGGACTAGCGAGCGTCCAGTACTTC. This sequence encodes CAWGAGLASVQYF. The variable domain in full, with the rest retrieved from reference TRBV30 and TRBJ2-5, is SQTIHQWPATLVQPVGSPLSLECTVEGTSNPNLYWYRQAAGRGLQLLFYSVGIGQISSEVPQNLSASRPQDRQFILSSKKLLLSDSGFYLCAWGAGLASVQYFGPGTRLLVL.